This TCR beta chain was found in a study of cytomegalovirus exposure and HLA in healthy donors. PCR involved 60 Vbeta and 13 Jbeta primers. In the source study's methods: Later, an analysis found 75 million to 100 million unique TCR beta chains, and 8.5 million to 12 million of these were shared. Generated by immunoSEQ multiplex PCR, the TCRdb table keeps only in-frame clones and is missing some. That table is the source of V, J and clone size, and D and trimming were worked out from the DNA. The profile covers approximately 93,000 clones, with approximately 81% appearing a single time and less than 3.5% taken by the ten largest. V lost 1 base and J 6 bases, leaving 18 bases between the germline ends. Germline V gene lookup returns CDR1 KGHSH and CDR2 LQKENI. This CDR3 spans 16 amino acids.

V gene TRBV18 combines with J gene TRBJ1-2; D is perhaps TRBD1 (6 bases). The source of this sequence is a male donor in good health and CMV-seropositive. The sequencing sample was made of PBMCs. This chain's CDR3 is CASSPLGGAVRDGYTF. The CDR3 DNA reads as TGTGCCAGCTCACCACTCGGGGGGGCGGTCCGAGATGGCTACACCTTC.